The 23 T cell receptor beta chains listed next were all sequenced from one sample in a study of shared clonotypes between healthy human individuals. Clones were sequenced by immunoSEQ multiplex PCR, and TCRdb holds only the in-frame ones, with some missing. The sample lists a few million clones, over 85% seen once, with roughly 0.36% in the top ten. The sequenced sample consisted of naive CD4+ T cells from PBMCs. Subset specified: CD45RA+ positively selected. These TCRs come from a man younger than 35 in good health. Some clones in this sample may be carry-over from other donors' samples.

The chain employs TRBV11-1 and TRBJ1-1; D perhaps matches TRBD1 (5 bases). CDR1 and CDR2 (germline): SGHAT, FQDESV (reference sequence). The CDR3 is made up of 15 amino acids. With 5 bases removed from V and 5 bases from J, the gap between germline ends came to 18 bases. The CDR3 DNA sequence: TGTGCCAGCAGCCCTGGACTCGACAGAGGGACTGAAGCTTTCTTT. Translated: CASSPGLDRGTEAFF.

This chain joins TRBV18 and TRBJ2-1; 7 bases match TRBD1. V was pared by 0 bases and J by 5 bases, with 4 bases of the junction left unmatched. This CDR3 has 15 amino acids. Germline V gives CDR1 KGHSH, CDR2 LQKENI. Here the CDR3 DNA reads TGTGCCAGCTCACCACCGCGACAGGGAAACAATGAGCAGTTCTTC. It encodes CASSPPRQGNNEQFF. The full variable domain, its missing parts supplied by reference TRBV18 and TRBJ2-1, is NAGVMQNPRHLVRRRGQEARLRCSPMKGHSHVYWYRQLPEEGLKFMVYLQKENIIDESGMPKERFSAEFPKEGPSILRIQQVVRGDSAAYFCASSPPRQGNNEQFFGPGTRLTVL.

This clone was observed once. The chain is built from TRBV10-3 and TRBJ2-2; no definite D call. Germline CDR1 reads ENHRY; CDR2 reads SYGVKD. V was shortened by 6 bases and J by 1 base, with 3 bases between the two germline ends. This CDR3 has 12 residues. CDR3 protein: CAISGNTGELFF. CDR3 coding DNA: TGTGCCATCAGCGGGAACACCGGGGAGCTGTTTTTT.

The V and J genes are TRBV7-3 and TRBJ2-7, with D possibly TRBD2 on 6 matching bases. Per the germline V gene, CDR1 is SGHTA and CDR2 is FQGTGA. Trimming left V 5 bases short and J 2 bases short, with 19 bases between. The CDR3 totals 16 residues. The CDR3 DNA sequence: TGTGCCAGCAGCCTCGGCAGTAGCGGATCGACCTACGAGCAGTACTTC. Its protein is CASSLGSSGSTYEQYF.

V is TRBV28 and J is TRBJ1-3; D gene unclear. Trimming left V 5 bases short and J 1 base short, with 12 bases between. The CDR3 contains 15 residues. The germline V gene has CDR1 MDHEN and CDR2 SYDVKM. The CDR3 DNA sequence: TGTGCCAGCAGTCGTTGGGCTTGGTCTGGAAACACCATATATTTT. Translation: CASSRWAWSGNTIYF.

V is TRBV6-5 and J is TRBJ1-3; D uncertain. The CDR3 length is 14 residues. The ends were cut back, 4 bases at V and 1 base at J, with 8 bases in the middle. In germline, CDR1 is MNHEY, CDR2 SVGAGI. CDR3 coding DNA: TGTGCCAGCAGTTCCTCAGGTTCTGGAAACACCATATATTTT. Protein sequence: CASSSSGSGNTIYF.

The chain carries TRBV27 and TRBJ2-1, with 11 nucleotides matching TRBD2. The CDR3 spans 15 residues. From germline, CDR1 is MNHEY and CDR2 SMNVEV (reference sequence). Trimming took 4 bases from V and 8 from J; bases not matched to a gene: 7. DNA for the CDR3: TGTGCCAGCAGTTACAGACTAGCGGGAAGGGATGAGCAGTTCTTC. Protein sequence: CASSYRLAGRDEQFF.

The chain carries TRBV27 and TRBJ2-7; D call uncertain. CDR1 and CDR2 from the germline V gene are MNHEY and SMNVEV (reference sequence). This CDR3 has 15 amino acids. Between the trimmed V and J ends, which lost 1 base and 0 bases, there was a span of 10 bases. The CDR3 nucleotides are TGTGCCAGCAGTTTATTATATGGTGCCTCCTACGAGCAGTACTTC. Amino acid sequence: CASSLLYGASYEQYF.

This chain links TRBV5-1 with TRBJ1-2, with D hard to call. The germline V gene has CDR1 SGHRS and CDR2 YFSETQ. Trimming left V 2 bases short and J 2 bases short, with 1 base between. This CDR3 contains 11 residues. CDR3 DNA sequence: TGCGCCAGCAGCTTAAACTATGGCTACACCTTC. This translates into CASSLNYGYTF.

The rearrangement uses TRBV28 and TRBJ2-2; D remains unclear. The CDR3 covers 14 residues. Germline V gives CDR1 MDHEN, CDR2 SYDVKM. V lost 4 bases and J lost 6, with 12 bases in between. The CDR3 sequence is CASSYRLGSGELFF. As DNA, the CDR3 is TGTGCCAGCAGTTACCGGTTGGGATCCGGGGAGCTGTTTTTT.

This sequence joins TRBV4-3 and TRBJ1-1; tentatively, D is TRBD1 (5 bases). The CDR3 runs 15 residues. V lost 0 bases and J lost 1, with 9 bases in between. CDR1 is LGHNA, CDR2 YSLEER, per germline. The CDR3 DNA reads TGCGCCAGCAGCCAAGATCCGGGACGGAACACTGAAGCTTTCTTT. Encoded protein: CASSQDPGRNTEAFF.

The chain recombines TRBV7-9 with TRBJ2-7, with 9 bases fitting TRBD1. After removal of 7 bases from V and 4 bases from J, the junction contained 8 bases not matched to a gene. The CDR3 consists of 14 residues. Germline loops: CDR1 SEHNR, CDR2 FQNEAQ (reference sequence). This CDR3 is CASNYRDRAYEQYF. CDR3 coding DNA: TGTGCCAGCAACTATCGGGACAGGGCGTACGAGCAGTACTTC. The full variable domain, rest sourced from reference TRBV7-9 and TRBJ2-7, is DTGVSQNPRHKITKRGQNVTFRCDPISEHNRLYWYRQTLGQGPEFLTYFQNEAQLEKSRLLSDRFSAERPKGSFSTLEIQRTEQGDSAMYLCASNYRDRAYEQYFGPGTRLTVT.

The chain links TRBV30 to TRBJ2-2; tentatively, D is TRBD2 (5 bases). The V and J ends lost 3 bases and 0 bases respectively, with 11 bases between them. Germline V CDR1 and CDR2: GTSNPN, SVGIG (reference sequence). CDR3 length equals 15 residues. The CDR3 loop reads CAWRRSGTNTGELFF. The CDR3 DNA is TGTGCCTGGAGGCGAAGCGGTACGAACACCGGGGAGCTGTTTTTT.

This clone was counted between two and nine times. CDR3 sequence: CASSLVEETQYF. In nucleotides, the CDR3 is TGTGCCAGCAGCTTAGTGGAAGAGACCCAGTACTTC. The chain joins TRBV11-2 to TRBJ2-5; D gene unclear. CDR1 and CDR2 (germline): SGHAT, FQNNGV. Deletions cut 1 base from V and 3 bases from J, with 3 bases between. The CDR3 has 12 residues.

The V call is TRBV30, the J call TRBJ1-2, with TRBD1 matching 7 bases. Germline V lookup: CDR1 GTSNPN, CDR2 SVGIG (reference sequence). This CDR3 spans 13 amino acids. V was clipped by 2 bases and J by 3 bases; unmatched bases: 3. This chain's CDR3 is CAWSPGTDYGYTF. CDR3 in DNA: TGTGCCTGGAGTCCCGGGACAGACTATGGCTACACCTTC.

In the case of this clone: The sample contains more than one DNA sequence encoding this CDR3. The chain carries TRBV6-5 and TRBJ1-1, with TRBD1 matching over 7 bases. J was trimmed by 1 base and V by 5 bases; bases with no gene match: 1. CDR1 and CDR2 from the germline V gene are MNHEY and SVGAGI. The CDR3 length is 13 residues. As DNA, the CDR3 is TGTGCCAGCAGTAGGACAGGGAACACTGAAGCTTTCTTT. It translates to CASSRTGNTEAFF.

This chain uses TRBV19 with TRBJ1-4; 9 bases agree with TRBD1. The junction had 9 bases not matched to a gene; V was cut back by 6 bases and J by 7 bases. CDR3 length equals 15 residues. Germline V CDR1 and CDR2: LNHDA, SQIVND (reference sequence). The CDR3 DNA follows: TGTGCCAGTAGACCATTCCGGGACAGGGTTGAAAAACTGTTTTTT. It is translated as CASRPFRDRVEKLFF.

The V call is TRBV5-4, the J call TRBJ1-2; no firm D call. This CDR3 is 15 amino acids long. The germline V gene has CDR1 SGHNT and CDR2 YYREEE (reference sequence). V was shortened by 2 bases and J by 7 bases, with 18 bases between the two germline ends. The CDR3 region has the DNA TGTGCCAGCAGCTTAGTCCAGACGTTAAGAAGTGGCTACACCTTC. Encoded protein: CASSLVQTLRSGYTF.

This rearrangement joins TRBV25-1 to TRBJ2-5; tentatively, D is TRBD2 (5 bases). The CDR3 extends over 14 amino acids. Trimming removed 1 base at V and 0 bases at J, with 6 bases between. Germline CDR1 reads MGHDK; CDR2 reads SYGVNS. DNA of the CDR3: TGTGCCAGCAGTGAATCCGGGAACCAAGAGACCCAGTACTTC. Protein: CASSESGNQETQYF. The entire variable domain, with the rest obtained from reference TRBV25-1 and TRBJ2-5, is as follows: EADIYQTPRYLVIGTGKKITLECSQTMGHDKMYWYQQDPGMELHLIHYSYGVNSTEKGDLSSESTVSRIRTEHFPLTLESARPSHTSQYLCASSESGNQETQYFGPGTRLLVL.

The chain combines TRBV27 with TRBJ1-3; the D gene is possibly TRBD1 (6 bases). This CDR3 has 14 amino acids. Germline V lookup: CDR1 MNHEY, CDR2 SMNVEV (reference sequence). Trimming removed 3 bases from V and 4 bases from J, with 10 bases in between. CDR3 in amino acids: CASSFLGAGNTIYF. The CDR3 DNA reads as TGTGCCAGCAGTTTTCTGGGGGCGGGAAACACCATATATTTT.

The V call is TRBV15, the J call TRBJ2-1; D remains unclear. Trimming took 1 base from V and 5 from J, leaving 6 bases between them. Looked up from germline, CDR1 is LNHNV and CDR2 is YYDKDF (reference sequence). The CDR3 runs 13 residues. The CDR3 DNA sequence: TGTGCCACCAGCAGAGTTGGAGACAATGAGCAGTTCTTC. It is translated as CATSRVGDNEQFF.

V usage is TRBV5-1 and J usage is TRBJ2-7; 11 positions match TRBD2. The germline V gene encodes CDR1 SGHRS and CDR2 YFSETQ. The CDR3 is 18 amino acids. Germline trimming cut 2 bases from V and 2 bases from J; bases unmatched to any gene: 12. The CDR3 is CASSFPTSGTTPTYEQYF. For the CDR3, the DNA is TGCGCCAGCAGCTTCCCGACTAGCGGGACAACTCCTACCTACGAGCAGTACTTC.

This clone was counted only a few times. The chain employs TRBV6-6 and TRBJ1-1; D call uncertain. V was trimmed by 8 bases and J by 4 bases, leaving 8 bases between them. CDR1 MNHNY and CDR2 SVGAGI come from the germline V gene (reference sequence). This CDR3 comprises 11 residues. CDR3 sequence reads: CASHIGTEAFF. Here the CDR3 DNA reads TGTGCCAGCCACATAGGCACTGAAGCTTTCTTT.